The 6 T cell receptor beta chains reported below all come from one sample, sequenced in a study of human T cells and chemical hapten exposure. Each CDR3 protein is one row after TCRdb ran MiXCR on the RACE reads. The sample includes 150,000 to 200,000 distinct CDR3 sequences, 25% to 30% of them seen just once. Time point denoted: pre-sensitization, week 0. Stated treatment: therapeutic diphenylcyclopropenone sensitization with weekly scalp DPC. The specimen comprised whole blood, sampled in connection with sensitization to the hapten diphenylcyclopropenone (DPC). All receptors derive from a woman aged 25 to 39 with alopecia areata. Some clones in this sample may be carry-over from other donors' samples.

This clonotype came up a few times. Being one base from a much bigger clone, this may be a read error. The genes are TRBV4-2 and TRBJ2-7; D is uncertain. V was pared by 0 bases and J by 4 bases, with 1 base between. This CDR3 is 11 amino acids long. CDR1 and CDR2 (germline): LGHNA, YNFKEQ. This CDR3 is CASSQDYEQYF. The CDR3 DNA is TGTGCCAGCAGCCAAGATTACGAGCAGTACTTC.

This rearrangement joins TRBV7-2 to TRBJ2-5; D is possibly TRBD1 or TRBD2 (5 bases each). Germline assignment: CDR1 SGHTA and CDR2 FQGNSA. The CDR3 consists of 13 residues. V lost 7 bases to trimming and J lost 4 bases, with 13 bases between them. The CDR3 DNA is TGTGCCAGCACCGGGGCCCCTGGAGAGACCCAGTACTTC. Translation: CASTGAPGETQYF. Looking up the rest from reference TRBV7-2 and TRBJ2-5 gives the full variable domain: GAGVSQSPSNKVTEKGKDVELRCDPISGHTALYWYRQSLGQGLEFLIYFQGNSAPDKSGLPSDRFSAERTGGSVSTLTIQRTQQEDSAVYLCASTGAPGETQYFGPGTRLLVL.

V is TRBV5-1 and J is TRBJ2-3, with TRBD2 matching over 8 bases. Germline V gives CDR1 SGHRS, CDR2 YFSETQ. CDR3 size: 15 residues. J was trimmed by 3 bases and V by 4 bases; bases with no gene match: 7. This CDR3 is CASSPSGLETDTQYF. The DNA for the CDR3 is TGCGCCAGCAGCCCTAGCGGGCTGGAAACAGATACGCAGTATTTT.

This clonotype was seen a handful of times. V gene TRBV20-1 combines with J gene TRBJ2-7, with TRBD1 identical over 7 bases. V shed 6 bases and J 2 bases; nucleotides not matched to a gene: 4. CDR1 is DFQATT and CDR2 is SNEGSKA in the germline V gene (reference sequence). The CDR3 sequence is 12 residues long. The CDR3 sequence: CSAGTEAYEQYF. The CDR3 coding sequence is TGCAGTGCCGGGACAGAAGCCTACGAGCAGTACTTC.

In this sample, this clonotype turned up a few times. V is TRBV7-9 and J is TRBJ1-3; D not certain. The CDR3 loop spans 14 amino acids. V was clipped by 1 base and J by 2 bases, with 6 bases between them. Per the germline V gene, CDR1 is SEHNR and CDR2 is FQNEAQ (reference sequence). CDR3 nucleotide sequence: TGTGCCAGCAGCTTAGGGGAACCTGGAAACACCATATATTTT. Translated, it gives CASSLGEPGNTIYF. The full variable domain, with the rest looked up from reference TRBV7-9 and TRBJ1-3, is DTGVSQNPRHKITKRGQNVTFRCDPISEHNRLYWYRQTLGQGPEFLTYFQNEAQLEKSRLLSDRFSAERPKGSFSTLEIQRTEQGDSAMYLCASSLGEPGNTIYFGEGSWLTVV.

This clonotype showed up just a few times. This sequence joins TRBV12-3 or TRBV12-4 and TRBJ2-4; D is possibly TRBD1 (6 bases). The CDR3 extends over 17 amino acids. V lost 6 bases to trimming and J lost 0 bases, with 18 bases between them. The CDR3 protein is CASSPLGQTLAKNIQYF. CDR3 in DNA: TGTGCCAGCAGCCCACTCGGACAGACCCTAGCCAAAAACATTCAGTACTTC.